The next 8 T cell receptor beta chains were all read from a single sample in a study of memory B cells and T cells in multiple sclerosis. Libraries were prepared by immunoSEQ multiplex PCR; TCRdb keeps only in-frame clonotypes and omits some of them. Among under 50,000 clones, about four fifths were seen once, and the ten largest hold roughly 1%. CFSE-dim autoproliferating and CFSE-high non-proliferating T cells from unstimulated culture were sequenced separately. Pooled replicate wells came from around 5x10^7 CFSE-labeled PBMCs cultured around seven days without stimulus. These receptors' antigens are unknown. Sequencing was done on a sample of PBMCs from blood kept in culture. These receptors all stem from a human donor with multiple sclerosis.

The chain combines TRBV7-9 with TRBJ2-2; 9 nucleotides align to TRBD1. Germline loops: CDR1 SEHNR, CDR2 FQNEAQ (reference sequence). This CDR3 has 16 amino acids. The trim removed 5 bases at V and 2 bases at J, leaving 6 bases unmatched. CDR3: CASSGRQGENTGELFF. DNA of the CDR3: TGTGCCAGCAGCGGCCGACAGGGGGAAAACACCGGGGAGCTGTTTTTT.

V gene TRBV19 combines with J gene TRBJ2-1, with TRBD1 identical over 10 bases. Germline V lookup: CDR1 LNHDA, CDR2 SQIVND (reference sequence). V gave up 5 bases and J gave up 3 bases; unmatched junction bases: 4. The CDR3 has 15 amino acids. The CDR3 DNA reads TGTGCCAGTAGTCCCCGGGACAGGGGCTACAATGAGCAGTTCTTC. It yields the protein CASSPRDRGYNEQFF.

The chain carries TRBV27 and TRBJ1-2, with a weak D call TRBD1 (5 bases). V dropped 5 bases and J dropped 4 bases, with 20 bases sitting between them. This CDR3 contains 16 residues. Germline values: CDR1 MNHEY, CDR2 SMNVEV (reference sequence). The CDR3 sequence is CASSPIEQGGGYGYTF. The CDR3, as DNA: TGTGCCAGCAGTCCCATTGAGCAGGGAGGAGGCTATGGCTACACCTTC.

The chain recombines TRBV6-1 with TRBJ1-1; D remains unclear. V was shortened by 6 bases and J by 0 bases, with 14 bases between the two germline ends. Germline lookup yields CDR1 MNHNS and CDR2 SASEGT. This CDR3 has 15 amino acids. The CDR3 DNA sequence: TGTGCCAGCAGGACACCTACTCCCATGAACACTGAAGCTTTCTTT. Its protein product is CASRTPTPMNTEAFF.

The chain uses TRBV19 and TRBJ2-4; unclear D gene. There are 16 residues in the CDR3. V lost 6 bases and J 0 bases, leaving 15 bases between the germline ends. Germline V gives CDR1 LNHDA, CDR2 SQIVND (reference sequence). The CDR3 DNA sequence: TGTGCCAGTAGCTACCATAGTCCCCTAGCCAAAAACATTCAGTACTTC. It codes for CASSYHSPLAKNIQYF.

The J gene is TRBJ2-5, the V gene TRBV15; tentatively, D is TRBD2 (6 bases). V lost 2 bases, J lost 2 bases, and 12 bases lay in between. The CDR3 consists of 15 residues. Germline V gene data show CDR1 as LNHNV and CDR2 as YYDKDF (reference sequence). Here the CDR3 DNA reads TGTGCCACCAGCAGACTCCGGGGGTCACAAGAGACCCAGTACTTC. Protein sequence: CATSRLRGSQETQYF.

This clone came up once. The chain uses TRBV7-9 and TRBJ2-3; the D is unclear. The V and J ends lost 3 bases and 0 bases respectively, with 10 bases between them. Per germline, CDR1 SEHNR and CDR2 FQNEAQ (reference sequence). The length of the CDR3 is 15 residues. CDR3 sequence reads: CASSLTQTSTDTQYF. The CDR3 DNA follows: TGTGCCAGCAGCTTGACCCAGACAAGCACAGATACGCAGTATTTT.

CDR3 sequence reads: CASSQGPSTDTQYF. The CDR3 bases are TGTGCCAGCAGCCAGGGGCCTAGCACAGATACGCAGTATTTT. This chain joins TRBV11-3 and TRBJ2-3; weak D call: TRBD1 (6 bases). Germline V gene lookup returns CDR1 SGHNT and CDR2 YENEEA. The germline V and J ends were trimmed by 5 bases and 0 bases, with 9 bases remaining between them. The CDR3 is made up of 14 amino acids.